The text below deals with one TCR beta chain. Its antigen is unidentified. This sample stems from a study of cytomegalovirus exposure and HLA in healthy donors. Whole-study findings and limits: Immune exposure information comprised only CMV serostatus. TCR beta chains numbering some 160 were designated cytomegalovirus-associated.

Use of 60 Vbeta and 13 Jbeta primers characterized the PCR. Sequencing used immunoSEQ multiplex PCR; TCRdb keeps in-frame clones, though not all of them. The table lists approximately 140,000 clones, more than 75% of them singletons. The germline V gene encodes CDR1 KGHSH and CDR2 LQKENI. The length of the CDR3 is 12 residues. V shed 7 bases and J shed 2 bases, with 8 bases lying between them. The rearrangement links TRBV18 to TRBJ1-1; D uncertain. The origin of this receptor is a male donor in good health and CMV-seronegative. Sequencing used PBMCs. This CDR3 reads CASLLTNTEAFF. CDR3 bases: TGTGCCAGCTTACTGACTAACACTGAAGCTTTCTTT.